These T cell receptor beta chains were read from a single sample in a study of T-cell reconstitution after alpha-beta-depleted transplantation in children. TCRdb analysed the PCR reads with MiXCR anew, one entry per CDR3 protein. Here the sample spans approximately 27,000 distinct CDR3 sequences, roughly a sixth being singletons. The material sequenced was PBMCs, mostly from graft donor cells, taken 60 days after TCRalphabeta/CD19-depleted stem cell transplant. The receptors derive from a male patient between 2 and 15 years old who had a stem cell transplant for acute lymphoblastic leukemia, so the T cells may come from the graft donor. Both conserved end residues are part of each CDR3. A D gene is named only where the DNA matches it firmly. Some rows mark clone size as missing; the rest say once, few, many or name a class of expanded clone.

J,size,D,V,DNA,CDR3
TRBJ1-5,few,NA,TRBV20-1,TGCAGTGCTAGGTGGCAGGGCAATCAGCCCCAGCATTTT,CSARWQGNQPQHF
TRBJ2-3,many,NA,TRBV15,TGTGCCACCAGCAGAGACCGTTCGGGGGATACGCAGTATTTT,CATSRDRSGDTQYF
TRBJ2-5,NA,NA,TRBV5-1,TGCGCCAGCAGCTTTGGAAGCGTCGATCCTCAAGAGACCCAGTACTTC,CASSFGSVDPQETQYF
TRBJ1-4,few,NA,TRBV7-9,TGTGCCAGCAGCTTAGCTTTCCAAAATGAAAAACTGTTTTTT,CASSLAFQNEKLFF
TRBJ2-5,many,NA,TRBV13,TGTGCCAGCAGCTCGAGGACAGTTCCAGATGAGACCCAGTACTTC,CASSSRTVPDETQYF
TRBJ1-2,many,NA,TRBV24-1,TGTGCCACCAGTGACGCCGGGCTCTCCTATGGCTACACCTTC,CATSDAGLSYGYTF
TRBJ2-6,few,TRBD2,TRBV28,TGTGCCAGCAGTTCCCGCGGGAGGGCTGGGGCCAACGTCCTGACTTTC,CASSSRGRAGANVLTF
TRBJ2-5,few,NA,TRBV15,TGTGCCACCAGCAGAGGAGCTAACTATGCCCAAGAGACCCAGTACTTC,CATSRGANYAQETQYF
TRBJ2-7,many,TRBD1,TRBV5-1,TGCGCCAGCAGCCCGGGACAGAGCCTCTCCTACGAGCAGTACTTC,CASSPGQSLSYEQYF
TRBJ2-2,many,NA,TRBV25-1,TGTGCCAGCACCCCTGACCCAACGGGCGGGGAGCTGTTTTTT,CASTPDPTGGELFF
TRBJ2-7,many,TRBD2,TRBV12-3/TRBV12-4,TGTGCCAGCAGTTTAGGACTAGCGCCCGCCTACGAGCAGTACTTC,CASSLGLAPAYEQYF
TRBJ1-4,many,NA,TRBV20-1,TGCAGTGTTCCGCGCCAGGCCGATGGAAAACTGTTTTTT,CSVPRQADGKLFF
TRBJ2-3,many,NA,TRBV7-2,NA,CASSFASGSGKYF
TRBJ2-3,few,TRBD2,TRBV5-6,TGTGCCAGCAGCGTACGGGGGGCAGATACGCAGTATTTT,CASSVRGADTQYF
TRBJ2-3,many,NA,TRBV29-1,TGCAGCGCGCCCAGGGGTGGGGGCACAGATACGCAGTATTTT,CSAPRGGGTDTQYF
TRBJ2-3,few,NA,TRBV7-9,TGTGCCAGCAGCTTGACTGCAGATACGCAGTATTTT,CASSLTADTQYF
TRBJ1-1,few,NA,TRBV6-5,TGTGCCAGCAGTTCCACACCGGGACAAGAGAACACTGAAGCTTTCTTT,CASSSTPGQENTEAFF
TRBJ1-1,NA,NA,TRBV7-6,TGTGCCAGCAGCTTAGAGGTGAACACTGAAGCTTTCTTT,CASSLEVNTEAFF
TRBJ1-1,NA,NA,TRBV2,TGTGCCAGCAGTGCGGACAGCCCGAACACTGAAGCTTTCTTT,CASSADSPNTEAFF
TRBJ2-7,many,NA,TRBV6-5,TGTGCCAGCAGTTACTCGGGGGAGAATAGGTACGAGCAGTACTTC,CASSYSGENRYEQYF
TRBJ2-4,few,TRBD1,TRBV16,TGTGCCAGCAGCCAAGGACAGGGTCGACACATTCAGTACTTC,CASSQGQGRHIQYF
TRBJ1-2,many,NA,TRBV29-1,TGCAGCGTTGGAGACAAGGACAGCGGCTATGGCTACACCTTC,CSVGDKDSGYGYTF
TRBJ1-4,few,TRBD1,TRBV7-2,TGTGCCAGCAGCCAGACAGGGGGCACTAATGAAAAACTGTTTTTT,CASSQTGGTNEKLFF
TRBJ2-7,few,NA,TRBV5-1,TGCGCCAGCAGCTTACCGGGGGCCGGGGGCGGGAAAGACAACGAGCAGTACTTC,CASSLPGAGGGKDNEQYF
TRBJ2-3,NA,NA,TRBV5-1,TGCGCCAGCAGCTTGGGGGCTGGGGGCAGCACAGATACGCAGTATTTT,CASSLGAGGSTDTQYF
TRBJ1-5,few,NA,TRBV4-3,TGCGCCAGCAGCCAAGAGGGAGGTCAGCCCCAGCATTTT,CASSQEGGQPQHF
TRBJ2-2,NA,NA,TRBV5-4,TGTGCCAGCAGCTTGAGGGGGGGGCCGGGACGGCCGGACACCGGGGAGCTGTTTTTT,CASSLRGGPGRPDTGELFF
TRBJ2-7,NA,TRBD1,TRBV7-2,TGTGCCAGCAGCACAAAGGGACAGGGCTTCTTCTCCTACGAGCAGTACTTC,CASSTKGQGFFSYEQYF
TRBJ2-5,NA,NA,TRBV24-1,TGTGCCACCGCCGGGGACGGGGAGACCCAGTACTTC,CATAGDGETQYF
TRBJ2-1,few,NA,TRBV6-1,TGTGCCAGCAGTCTCCCTCCATGGGGCAATGAGCAGTTCTTC,CASSLPPWGNEQFF
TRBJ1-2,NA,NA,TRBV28,TGTGCCAGCAGCCTCAAAGGGACGGTGTTCTATGGCTACACCTTC,CASSLKGTVFYGYTF
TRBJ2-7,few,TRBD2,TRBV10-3,TGTGCCACCCGGGGGGAGGCCTACGAGCAGTACTTC,CATRGEAYEQYF
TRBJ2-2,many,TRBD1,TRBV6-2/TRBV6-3,TGTGCCAGCAGTATACGTCCGGGACAGGGGCCGTTTACGAACACCGGGGAGCTGTTTTTT,CASSIRPGQGPFTNTGELFF
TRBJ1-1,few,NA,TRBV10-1,TGCGCCAGCAGTATTATCCGGGACTCTGAAGCTTTCTTT,CASSIIRDSEAFF
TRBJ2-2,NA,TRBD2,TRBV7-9,TGTGCCAGCAGCTTAGTCCCCGGACTAGCGATCACCGGGGAGCTGTTTTTT,CASSLVPGLAITGELFF
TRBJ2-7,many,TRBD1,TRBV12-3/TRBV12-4,TGTGCCAGCAGTTCCGGGACAGGATATGCGTACTTC,CASSSGTGYAYF